A single T cell receptor (beta chain) is shown here with its context. The antigen remains undetermined. The data derive from a study of T cells in Graves' hyperthyroidism and ophthalmopathy. Notes on the study in general: Using 13 V-J features, a model discriminated ophthalmopathy from stable hyperthyroidism. Clonotypes that were expanded in thyroid above 0.001 mostly appeared in blood too. Ophthalmopathy was predicted by the model a median of about 6.7 months ahead of onset.

Patients were excluded because of uncontrolled infection, other autoimmune disease, pregnancy or lactation. The investigators amplified TCR beta CDR3 regions from RNA transcripts. With the HTBI primer set, the TCR CDR3 went through a first round of RT-PCR. TCRdb analysed the multiplex PCR reads with MiXCR anew, one entry per CDR3 protein. The profile covers approximately 640,000 distinct CDR3 sequences, with 45% appearing a single time and less than 8.5% taken by the ten largest. V trimming: 6 bases; J trimming: 14 bases; junction bases outside the gene matches: 18. Germline CDR1 SQVTM, CDR2 ANQGSEA. This CDR3 contains 15 residues.

This rearrangement joins TRBV29-1 to TRBJ1-4; 10 bases fit TRBD1. The receptor's source is an adult man with Graves' disease, either hyperthyroidism or ophthalmopathy (not recorded which). Sequenced sample: peripheral blood or thyroid tissue (not recorded which). The chain's CDR3 is CSVAGLGTGAGALFF. The CDR3 nucleotides read TGCAGCGTAGCAGGGTTGGGGACAGGGGCCGGGGCGCTGTTTTTT.